In this sample, the clone carrying this T cell receptor (beta chain) turned up once. Its antigen is unknown. This sample was taken from a study of shared clonotypes between healthy human individuals. Regarding the study as a whole: Limited genetic and exposure-history diversity came from having few donors.

Naive CD8 cells lacked CD45RO, underwent positive selection for CCR7 and left out terminally differentiated effector memory CD45RA+ cells. In germline, CDR1 is SEHNR, CDR2 FQNEAQ (reference sequence). Trimming pared 5 bases from V and 5 bases from J, leaving 9 bases between. This CDR3 comprises 12 residues. Libraries were prepared by immunoSEQ multiplex PCR; TCRdb keeps only in-frame clonotypes and omits some of them. This table holds 550,000 to 650,000 clones, approximately 96% found once. This TCR was recovered from a woman aged 25 to 39 in good health. The genes are TRBV7-9 and TRBJ2-5; unclear D gene. Sequenced material: naive CD8+ T cells sorted from blood. CDR3 in DNA: TGTGCCAGCAGCGCTCCGAGGGAGACCCAGTACTTC. Its translation is CASSAPRETQYF.